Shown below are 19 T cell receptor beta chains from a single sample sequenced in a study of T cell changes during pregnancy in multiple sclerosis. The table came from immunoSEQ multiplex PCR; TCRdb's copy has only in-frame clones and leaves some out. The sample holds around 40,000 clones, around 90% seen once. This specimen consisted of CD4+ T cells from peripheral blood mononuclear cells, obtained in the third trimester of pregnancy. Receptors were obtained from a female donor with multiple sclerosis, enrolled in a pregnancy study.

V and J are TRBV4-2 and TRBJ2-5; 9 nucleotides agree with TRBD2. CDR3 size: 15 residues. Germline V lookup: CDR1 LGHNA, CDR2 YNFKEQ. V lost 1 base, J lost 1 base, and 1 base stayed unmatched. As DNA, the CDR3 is TGTGCCAGCAGCCAAGGGACTAGCGCCCAAGAGACCCAGTACTTC. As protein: CASSQGTSAQETQYF.

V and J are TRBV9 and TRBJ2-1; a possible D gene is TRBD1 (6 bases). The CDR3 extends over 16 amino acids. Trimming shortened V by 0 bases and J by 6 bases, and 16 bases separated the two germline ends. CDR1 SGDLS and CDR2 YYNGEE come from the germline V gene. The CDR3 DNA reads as TGTGCCAGCAGCGTAGCTGGACAGCCCCCAGGCAATGAGCAGTTCTTC. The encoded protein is CASSVAGQPPGNEQFF.

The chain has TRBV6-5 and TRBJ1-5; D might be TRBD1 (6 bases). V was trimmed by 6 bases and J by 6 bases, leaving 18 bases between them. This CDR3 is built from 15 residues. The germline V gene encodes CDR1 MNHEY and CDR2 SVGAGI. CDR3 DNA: TGTGCCAGCAGCCCTATAAACAGGGCGGGTCAGCCCCAGCATTTT. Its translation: CASSPINRAGQPQHF.

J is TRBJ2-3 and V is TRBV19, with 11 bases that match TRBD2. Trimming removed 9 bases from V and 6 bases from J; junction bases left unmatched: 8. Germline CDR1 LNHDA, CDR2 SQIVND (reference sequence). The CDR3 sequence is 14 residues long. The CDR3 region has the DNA TGTGCCAGCCGTAGCGGGAGGGCCGGGGATACGCAGTATTTT. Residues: CASRSGRAGDTQYF. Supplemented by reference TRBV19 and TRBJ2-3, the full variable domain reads DGGITQSPKYLFRKEGQNVTLSCEQNLNHDAMYWYRQDPGQGLRLIYYSQIVNDFQKGDIAEGYSVSREKKESFPLTVTSAQKNPTAFYLCASRSGRAGDTQYFGPGTRLTVL.

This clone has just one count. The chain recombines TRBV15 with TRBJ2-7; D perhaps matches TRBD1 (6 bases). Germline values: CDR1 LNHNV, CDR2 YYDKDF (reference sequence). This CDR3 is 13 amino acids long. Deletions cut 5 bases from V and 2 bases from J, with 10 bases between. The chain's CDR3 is CATSPQGPYEQYF. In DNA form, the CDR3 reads TGTGCCACCAGCCCACAGGGACCCTACGAGCAGTACTTC.

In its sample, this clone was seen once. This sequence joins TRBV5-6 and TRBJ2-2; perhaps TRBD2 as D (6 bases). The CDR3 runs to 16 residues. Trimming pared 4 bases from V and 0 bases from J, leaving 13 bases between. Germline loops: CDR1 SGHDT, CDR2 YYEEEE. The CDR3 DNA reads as TGTGCCAGCAGCAATCGGGGAGGTGCGAACACCGGGGAGCTGTTTTTT. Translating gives CASSNRGGANTGELFF.

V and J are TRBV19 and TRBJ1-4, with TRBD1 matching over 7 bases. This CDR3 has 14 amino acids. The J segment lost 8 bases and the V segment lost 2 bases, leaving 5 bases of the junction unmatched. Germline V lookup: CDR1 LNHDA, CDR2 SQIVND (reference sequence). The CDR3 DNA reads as TGTGCCAGTAGTATACGGGACAGCGGAGAAAAACTGTTTTTT. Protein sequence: CASSIRDSGEKLFF. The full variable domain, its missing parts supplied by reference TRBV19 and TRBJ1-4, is DGGITQSPKYLFRKEGQNVTLSCEQNLNHDAMYWYRQDPGQGLRLIYYSQIVNDFQKGDIAEGYSVSREKKESFPLTVTSAQKNPTAFYLCASSIRDSGEKLFFGSGTQLSVL.

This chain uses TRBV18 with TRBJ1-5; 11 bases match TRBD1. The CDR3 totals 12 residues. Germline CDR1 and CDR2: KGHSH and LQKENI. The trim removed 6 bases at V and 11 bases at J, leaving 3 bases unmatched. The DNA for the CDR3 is TGTGCCAGCTCGCCGGGACAGGGGGCCCAGCATTTT. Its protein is CASSPGQGAQHF. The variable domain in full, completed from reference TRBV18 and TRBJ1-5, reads NAGVMQNPRHLVRRRGQEARLRCSPMKGHSHVYWYRQLPEEGLKFMVYLQKENIIDESGMPKERFSAEFPKEGPSILRIQQVVRGDSAAYFCASSPGQGAQHFGDGTRLSIL.

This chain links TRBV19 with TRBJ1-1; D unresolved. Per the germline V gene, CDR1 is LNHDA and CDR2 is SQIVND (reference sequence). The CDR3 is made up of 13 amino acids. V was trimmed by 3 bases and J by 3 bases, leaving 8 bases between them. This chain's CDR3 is CASSIDGDTEAFF. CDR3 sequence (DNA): TGTGCCAGTAGTATCGACGGAGACACTGAAGCTTTCTTT.

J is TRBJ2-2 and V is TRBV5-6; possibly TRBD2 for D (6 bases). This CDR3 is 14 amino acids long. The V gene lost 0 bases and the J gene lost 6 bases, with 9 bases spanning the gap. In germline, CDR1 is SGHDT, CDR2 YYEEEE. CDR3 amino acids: CASSLGAGPGELFF. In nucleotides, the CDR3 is TGTGCCAGCAGCTTGGGTGCGGGGCCCGGGGAGCTGTTTTTT.

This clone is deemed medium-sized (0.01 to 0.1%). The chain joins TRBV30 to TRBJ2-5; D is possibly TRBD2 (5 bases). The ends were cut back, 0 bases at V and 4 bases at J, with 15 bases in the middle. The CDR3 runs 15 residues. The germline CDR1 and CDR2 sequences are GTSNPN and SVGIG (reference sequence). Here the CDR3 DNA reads TGTGCCTGGAGTGTCCTAGGGAAAGGGAGAGAGACCCAGTACTTC. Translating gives CAWSVLGKGRETQYF.

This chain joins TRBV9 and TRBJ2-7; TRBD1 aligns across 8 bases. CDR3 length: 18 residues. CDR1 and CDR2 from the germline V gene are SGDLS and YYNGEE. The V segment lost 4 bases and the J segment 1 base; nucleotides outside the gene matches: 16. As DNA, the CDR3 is TGTGCCAGCAGCCAAAACCCTCAGACCGACAGGGGTTCCTACGAGCAGTACTTC. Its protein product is CASSQNPQTDRGSYEQYF.

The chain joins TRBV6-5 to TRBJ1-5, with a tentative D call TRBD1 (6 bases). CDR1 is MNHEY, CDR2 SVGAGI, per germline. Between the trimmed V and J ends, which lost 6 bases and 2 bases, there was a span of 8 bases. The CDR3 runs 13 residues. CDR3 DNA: TGTGCCAGCAGCCGACAGGGCAATCAGCCCCAGCATTTT. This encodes CASSRQGNQPQHF.

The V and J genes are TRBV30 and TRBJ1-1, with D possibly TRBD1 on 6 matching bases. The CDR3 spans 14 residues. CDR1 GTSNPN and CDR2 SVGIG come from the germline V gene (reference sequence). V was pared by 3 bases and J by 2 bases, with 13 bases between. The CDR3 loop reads CAWRSGGPNTEAFF. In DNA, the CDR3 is TGTGCCTGGAGAAGCGGGGGGCCTAACACTGAAGCTTTCTTT.

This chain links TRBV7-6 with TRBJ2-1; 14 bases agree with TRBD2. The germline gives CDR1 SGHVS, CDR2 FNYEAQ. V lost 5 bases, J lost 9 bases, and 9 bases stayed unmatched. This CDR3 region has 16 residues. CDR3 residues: CASSPRLAGGSVEQFF. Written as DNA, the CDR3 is TGTGCCAGCAGCCCTCGACTAGCGGGAGGGTCTGTTGAGCAGTTCTTC.

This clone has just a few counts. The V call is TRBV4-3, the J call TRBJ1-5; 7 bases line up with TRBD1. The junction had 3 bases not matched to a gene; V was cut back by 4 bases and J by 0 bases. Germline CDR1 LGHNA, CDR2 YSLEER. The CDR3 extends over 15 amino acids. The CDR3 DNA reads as TGCGCCAGCAGCCGCGACAGGGCTAGCAATCAGCCCCAGCATTTT. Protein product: CASSRDRASNQPQHF.

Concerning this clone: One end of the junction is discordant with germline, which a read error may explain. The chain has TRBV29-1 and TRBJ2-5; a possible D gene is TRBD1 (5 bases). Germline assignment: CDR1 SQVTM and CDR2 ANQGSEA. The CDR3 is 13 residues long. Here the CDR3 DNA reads TGCAGCGCTGAATGGGGCGTGGAAGAGACCCAGTACTTC. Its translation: CSAEWGVEETQYF.

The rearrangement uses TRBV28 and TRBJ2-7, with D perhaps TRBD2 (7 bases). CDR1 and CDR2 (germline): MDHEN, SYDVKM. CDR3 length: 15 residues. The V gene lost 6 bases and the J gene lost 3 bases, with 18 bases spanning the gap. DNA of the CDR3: TGTGCCAGCAGCCCCGGCGGGGGCCTCCGCTACGAGCAGTACTTC. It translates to CASSPGGGLRYEQYF.

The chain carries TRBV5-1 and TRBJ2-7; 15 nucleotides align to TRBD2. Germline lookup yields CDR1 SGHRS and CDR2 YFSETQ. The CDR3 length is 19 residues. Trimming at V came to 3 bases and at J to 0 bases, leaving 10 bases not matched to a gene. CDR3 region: CASSSLPGLAGGSSYEQYF. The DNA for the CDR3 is TGCGCCAGCAGCTCCCTCCCGGGACTAGCGGGAGGCAGCTCCTACGAGCAGTACTTC.